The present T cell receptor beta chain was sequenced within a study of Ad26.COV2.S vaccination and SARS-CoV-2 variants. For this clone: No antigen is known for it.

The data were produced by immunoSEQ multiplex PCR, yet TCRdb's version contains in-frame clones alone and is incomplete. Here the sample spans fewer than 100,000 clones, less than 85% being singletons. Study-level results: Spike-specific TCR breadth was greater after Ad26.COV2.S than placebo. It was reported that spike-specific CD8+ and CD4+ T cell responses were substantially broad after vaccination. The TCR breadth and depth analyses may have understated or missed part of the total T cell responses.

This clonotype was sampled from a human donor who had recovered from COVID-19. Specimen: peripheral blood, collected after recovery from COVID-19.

CDR3: CASSVDRPPGNTIYF. The CDR3 nucleotides are TGTGCCAGCAGCGTAGACCGGCCCCCTGGAAACACCATATATTTT. This chain joins TRBV9 and TRBJ1-3; D gene uncertain. Germline V lookup: CDR1 SGDLS, CDR2 YYNGEE. The CDR3 is 15 residues long. V was clipped by 0 bases and J by 2 bases, with 9 bases between them. The complete variable domain, with remaining parts taken from reference TRBV9 and TRBJ1-3, reads DSGVTQTPKHLITATGQRVTLRCSPRSGDLSVYWYQQSLDQGLQFLIQYYNGEERAKGNILERFSAQQFPDLHSELNLSSLELGDSALYFCASSVDRPPGNTIYFGEGSWLTVV.